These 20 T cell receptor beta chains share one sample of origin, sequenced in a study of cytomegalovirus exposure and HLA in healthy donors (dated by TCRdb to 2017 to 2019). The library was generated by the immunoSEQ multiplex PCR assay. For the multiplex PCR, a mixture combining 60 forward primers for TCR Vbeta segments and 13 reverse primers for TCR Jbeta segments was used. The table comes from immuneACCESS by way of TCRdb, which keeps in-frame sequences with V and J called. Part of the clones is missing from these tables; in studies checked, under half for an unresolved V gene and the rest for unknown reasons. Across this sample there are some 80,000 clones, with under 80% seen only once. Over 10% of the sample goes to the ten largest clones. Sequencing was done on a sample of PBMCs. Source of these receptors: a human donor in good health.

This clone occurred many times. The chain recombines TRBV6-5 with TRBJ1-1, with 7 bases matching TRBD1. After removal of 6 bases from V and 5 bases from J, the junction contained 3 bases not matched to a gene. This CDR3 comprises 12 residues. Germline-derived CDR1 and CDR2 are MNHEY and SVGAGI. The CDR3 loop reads CASRMTGTEAFF. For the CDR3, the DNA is TGTGCCAGCAGAATGACAGGGACTGAAGCTTTCTTT.

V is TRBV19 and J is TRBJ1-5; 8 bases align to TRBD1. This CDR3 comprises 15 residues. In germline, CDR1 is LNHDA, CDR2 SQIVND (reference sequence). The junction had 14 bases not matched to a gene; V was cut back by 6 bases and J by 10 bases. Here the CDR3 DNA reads TGTGCCAGTAGCCACGGACAGGGAGAGGGGTATCCCCAGCATTTT. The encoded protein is CASSHGQGEGYPQHF.

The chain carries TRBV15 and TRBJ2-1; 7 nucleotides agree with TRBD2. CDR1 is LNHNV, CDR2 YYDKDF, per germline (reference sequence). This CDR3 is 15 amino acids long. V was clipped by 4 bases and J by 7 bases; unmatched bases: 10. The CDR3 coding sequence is TGTGCCACCAGCAACCAAGTAGTCGGGGGGAATGAGCAGTTCTTC. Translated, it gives CATSNQVVGGNEQFF.

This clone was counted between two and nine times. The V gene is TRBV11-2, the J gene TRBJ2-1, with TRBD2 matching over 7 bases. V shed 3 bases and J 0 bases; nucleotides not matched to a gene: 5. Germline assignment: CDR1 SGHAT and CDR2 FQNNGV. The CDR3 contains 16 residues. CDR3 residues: CASSFRLAASYNEQFF. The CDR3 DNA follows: TGTGCCAGCAGCTTCCGGCTAGCGGCCTCCTACAATGAGCAGTTCTTC.

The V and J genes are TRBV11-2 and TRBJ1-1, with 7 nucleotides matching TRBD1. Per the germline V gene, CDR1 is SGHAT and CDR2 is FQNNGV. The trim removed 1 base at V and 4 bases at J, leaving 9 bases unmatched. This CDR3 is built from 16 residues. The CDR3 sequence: CASSLVGDRMGTEAFF. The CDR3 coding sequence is TGTGCCAGCAGCTTAGTTGGGGACAGAATGGGCACTGAAGCTTTCTTT.

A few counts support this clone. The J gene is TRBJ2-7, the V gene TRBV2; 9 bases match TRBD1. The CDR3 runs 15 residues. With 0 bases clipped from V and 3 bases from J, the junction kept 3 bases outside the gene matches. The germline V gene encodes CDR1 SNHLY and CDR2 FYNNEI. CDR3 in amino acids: CASSEAGQGDYEQYF. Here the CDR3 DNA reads TGTGCCAGCAGTGAAGCGGGACAGGGAGACTACGAGCAGTACTTC.

CDR3 amino acids: CASSVIGLAGGPTDTQYF. In nucleotides, the CDR3 is TGTGCCAGCAGCGTGATAGGACTAGCGGGGGGGCCTACAGATACGCAGTATTTT. The chain links TRBV9 to TRBJ2-3; 15 bases line up with TRBD2. Germline CDR1 is SGDLS and CDR2 is YYNGEE. The V and J ends lost 2 bases and 3 bases, in that order; junction bases with no gene match: 7. This CDR3 is 18 amino acids long.

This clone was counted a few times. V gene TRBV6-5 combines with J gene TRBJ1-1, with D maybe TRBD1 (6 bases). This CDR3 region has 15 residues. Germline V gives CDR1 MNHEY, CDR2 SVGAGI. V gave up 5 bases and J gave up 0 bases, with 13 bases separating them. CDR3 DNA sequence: TGTGCCAGCAGTCCGCGGGGGCCCATGAACACTGAAGCTTTCTTT. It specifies CASSPRGPMNTEAFF.

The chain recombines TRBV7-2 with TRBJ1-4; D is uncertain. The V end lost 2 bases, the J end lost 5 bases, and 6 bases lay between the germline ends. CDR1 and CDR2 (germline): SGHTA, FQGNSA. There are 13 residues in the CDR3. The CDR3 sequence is CASSLFGNEKLFF. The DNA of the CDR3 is TGTGCCAGCAGCTTATTCGGGAATGAAAAACTGTTTTTT.

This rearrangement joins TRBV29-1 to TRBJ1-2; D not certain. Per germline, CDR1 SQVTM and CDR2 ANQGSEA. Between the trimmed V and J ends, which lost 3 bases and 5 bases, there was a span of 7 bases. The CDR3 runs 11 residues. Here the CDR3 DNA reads TGCAGCGTTGAGTTGCGGTATGGCTACACCTTC. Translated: CSVELRYGYTF. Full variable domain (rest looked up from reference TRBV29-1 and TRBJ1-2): SAVISQKPSRDICQRGTSLTIQCQVDSQVTMMFWYRQQPGQSLTLIATANQGSEATYESGFVIDKFPISRPNLTFSTLTVSNMSPEDSSIYLCSVELRYGYTFGSGTRLTVV.

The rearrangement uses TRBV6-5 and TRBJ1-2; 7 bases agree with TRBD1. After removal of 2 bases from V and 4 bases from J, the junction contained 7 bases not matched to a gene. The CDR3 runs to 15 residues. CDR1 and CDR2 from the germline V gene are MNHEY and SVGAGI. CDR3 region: CASSYLQGGGYGYTF. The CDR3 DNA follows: TGTGCCAGCAGTTACCTGCAGGGGGGTGGCTATGGCTACACCTTC.

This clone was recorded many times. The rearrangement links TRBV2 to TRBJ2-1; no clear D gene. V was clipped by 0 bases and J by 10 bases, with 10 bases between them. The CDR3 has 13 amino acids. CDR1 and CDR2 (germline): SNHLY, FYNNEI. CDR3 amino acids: CASSEAFIPEQFF. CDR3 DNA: TGTGCCAGCAGTGAAGCATTCATCCCCGAGCAGTTCTTC.

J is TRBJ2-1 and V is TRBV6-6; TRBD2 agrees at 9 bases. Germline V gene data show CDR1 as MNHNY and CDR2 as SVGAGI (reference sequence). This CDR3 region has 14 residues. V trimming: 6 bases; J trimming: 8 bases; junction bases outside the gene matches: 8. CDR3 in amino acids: CASRAGGPRYEQFF. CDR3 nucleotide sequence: TGTGCCAGCAGGGCGGGGGGGCCGCGTTATGAGCAGTTCTTC.

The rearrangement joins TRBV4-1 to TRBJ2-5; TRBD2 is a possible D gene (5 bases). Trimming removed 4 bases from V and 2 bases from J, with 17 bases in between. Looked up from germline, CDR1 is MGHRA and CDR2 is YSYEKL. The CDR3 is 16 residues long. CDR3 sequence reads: CASSRTPAVRQETQYF. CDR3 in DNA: TGCGCCAGCAGCCGGACTCCTGCTGTGCGGCAAGAGACCCAGTACTTC.

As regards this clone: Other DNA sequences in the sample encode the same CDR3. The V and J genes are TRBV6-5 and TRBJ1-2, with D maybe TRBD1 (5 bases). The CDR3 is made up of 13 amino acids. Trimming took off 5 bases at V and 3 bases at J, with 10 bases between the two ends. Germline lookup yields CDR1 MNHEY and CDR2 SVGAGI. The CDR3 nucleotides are TGTGCCAGCAGTCGTACAGGTGACTATGGCTACACCTTC. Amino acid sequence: CASSRTGDYGYTF.

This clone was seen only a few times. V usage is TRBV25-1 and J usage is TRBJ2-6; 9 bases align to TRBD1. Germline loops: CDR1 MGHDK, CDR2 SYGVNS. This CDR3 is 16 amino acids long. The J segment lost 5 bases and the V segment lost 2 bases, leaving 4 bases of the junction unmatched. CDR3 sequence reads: CASSERGTGRANVLTF. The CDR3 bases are TGTGCCAGCAGTGAACGCGGGACAGGGAGGGCCAACGTCCTGACTTTC.

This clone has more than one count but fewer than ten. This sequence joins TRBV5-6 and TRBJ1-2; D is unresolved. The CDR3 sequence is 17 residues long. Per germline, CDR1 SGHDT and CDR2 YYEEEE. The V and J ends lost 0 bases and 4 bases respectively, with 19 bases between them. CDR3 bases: TGTGCCAGCAGCTTGGGGGCCAAGCAGATACCTGGCTATGGCTACACCTTC. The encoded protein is CASSLGAKQIPGYGYTF.

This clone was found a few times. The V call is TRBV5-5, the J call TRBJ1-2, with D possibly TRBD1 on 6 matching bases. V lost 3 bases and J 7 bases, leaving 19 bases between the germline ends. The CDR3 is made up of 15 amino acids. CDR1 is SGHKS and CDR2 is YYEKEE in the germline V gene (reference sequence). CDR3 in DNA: TGTGCCAGCAGCTCCCCGGGTGGGGGGGCTGGTGGCTACACCTTC. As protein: CASSSPGGGAGGYTF.

The CDR3 protein is CASSYPAGETQYF. Written as DNA, the CDR3 is TGTGCCAGCAGTTACCCGGCGGGGGAGACCCAGTACTTC. J is TRBJ2-5 and V is TRBV6-9; the D gene is possibly TRBD2 (6 bases). V was shortened by 3 bases and J by 5 bases, with 10 bases between the two germline ends. The germline CDR1 and CDR2 sequences are MNHGY and SVAAGI. CDR3 length equals 13 residues.

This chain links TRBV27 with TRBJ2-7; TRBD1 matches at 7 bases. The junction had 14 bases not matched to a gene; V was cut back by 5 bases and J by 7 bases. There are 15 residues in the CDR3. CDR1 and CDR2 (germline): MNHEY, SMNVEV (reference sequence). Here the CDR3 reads CASSIIQGTLQEQYF. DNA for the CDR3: TGTGCCAGCAGTATAATACAGGGGACCCTACAAGAGCAGTACTTC.